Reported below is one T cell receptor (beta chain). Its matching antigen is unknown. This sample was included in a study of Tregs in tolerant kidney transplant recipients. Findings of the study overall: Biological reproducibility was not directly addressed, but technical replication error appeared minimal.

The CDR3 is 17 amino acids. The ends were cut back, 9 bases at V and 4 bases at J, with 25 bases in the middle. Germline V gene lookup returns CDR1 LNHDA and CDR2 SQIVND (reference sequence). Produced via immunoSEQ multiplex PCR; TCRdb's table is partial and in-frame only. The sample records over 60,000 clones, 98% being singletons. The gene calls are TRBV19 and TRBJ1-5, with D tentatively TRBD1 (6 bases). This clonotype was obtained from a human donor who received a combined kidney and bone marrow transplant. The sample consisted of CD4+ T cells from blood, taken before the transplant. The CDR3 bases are TGTGCCAGCACCTCACTTCGACAGGCCGTGGGGAATCAGCCCCAGCATTTT. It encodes CASTSLRQAVGNQPQHF.